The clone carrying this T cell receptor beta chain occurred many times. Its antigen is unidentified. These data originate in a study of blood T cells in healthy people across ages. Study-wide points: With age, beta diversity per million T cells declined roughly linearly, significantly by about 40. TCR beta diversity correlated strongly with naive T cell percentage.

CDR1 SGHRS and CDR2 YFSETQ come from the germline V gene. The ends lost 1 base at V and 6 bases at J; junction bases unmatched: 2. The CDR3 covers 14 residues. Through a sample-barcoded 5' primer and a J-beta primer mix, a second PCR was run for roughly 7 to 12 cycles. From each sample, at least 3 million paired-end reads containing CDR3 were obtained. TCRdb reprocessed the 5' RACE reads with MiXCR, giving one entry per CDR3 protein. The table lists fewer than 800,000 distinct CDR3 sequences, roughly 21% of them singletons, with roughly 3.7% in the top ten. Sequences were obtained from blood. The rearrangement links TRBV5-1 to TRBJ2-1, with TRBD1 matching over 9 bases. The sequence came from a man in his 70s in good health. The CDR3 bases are TGCGCCAGCAGCTTGTGGACAGGGGCCAATGAGCAGTTCTTC. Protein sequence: CASSLWTGANEQFF.